This TCR beta chain is drawn from a study of beta chain features in type 1 diabetes (dated by TCRdb to between 2017 and 2018). As for the study more broadly: No differences in mean age, gender distribution, total cell number or subset yield were found between patients and healthy donors. Across all samples, some 100,000,000 sorted cells were examined, and cell number per subset correlated strongly with RNA yield. The study compared the TCRB repertoires of sorted circulating CD4+ T cell subsets in recently diagnosed type 1 diabetes patients with those in matched healthy donors. Whereas all 28 donors provided naive and central memory subsets, regulatory and stem cell-like memory subsets were isolated from just 8 patients and roughly 8 healthy donors.

Measured from the cysteine to the phenylalanine, the CDR3 is 12 residues long. Just CDR3 DNA is preserved here, 36 bases in frame from base 1. Reading the germline V gene (reference sequence) gives CDR1 GTSNPN and CDR2 SVGIG. Trimming costs V 1 base and J 9 bases, and their ends lie 10 bases apart. All of the isolated RNA was reverse transcribed with the High Capacity cDNA Reverse Transcription Kit, so expressed TCRB transcripts were sequenced. Naive, central memory and regulatory T cell samples underwent deep immunoSEQ sequencing, averaging about 3.57 million total reads per sample. Sorted cells were lysed in RLT buffer and RNA was extracted with DNase-treated RNeasy Micro or Mini kits, depending on cell number. To prevent cross-contamination, every cell subset was processed on its own, while patient and healthy donor samples were processed together. Using the immunoSEQ multiplex PCR, TCRB sequences were amplified from cDNA into 87-bp fragments spanning the CDR3 region. The amplicons were sequenced using the Illumina HiSeq platform. Turning to the authors' computational methods: Synthetic template baselines were used to correct PCR bias computationally, reads within Hamming distance 2 were collapsed together, and singletons that could not be merged were discarded. Reads were aligned to IMGT to assign V, D and J genes, CDR3 length, and insertions or deletions at six rearrangement sites. Within each subset, clonotype counts were normalized to sorted cell number, and only after that were true diversity and Gini coefficients computed with the tcR R package. Repertoire sharing was quantified using the overlap coefficient calculated on TCRB nucleotide sequences. Out-of-frame TCRB sequences from naive cells were analyzed to stand in for the pre-selection repertoire. Here the immuneACCESS table is served through TCRdb, limited to in-frame sequences with V and J called. Missing clones are a known gap in these copies; in checked studies unresolved V genes cover under half, and the rest lacks a known reason. V, J and clone size are those of that table, while D and trimming were read from the DNA. Here the sample has hundreds of thousands of clones; over 13% occur a single time. The ten largest clones capture just under 0.04% of the sample.

With respect to this clone: Its antigen remains unidentified. Qualities for individual bases were not recorded, and no much larger clone is one base off.

Beyond this particular receptor, the publication reports: HLA sub-analyses involved small numbers of individuals, so any influence of HLA type on TCRB rearrangement remained unresolved. Shorter templates might have been favored by PCR, but patient and control samples were amplified and corrected together, so both groups would have been affected equally by any skew. At VDJ recombination sites, type 1 diabetes patients had fewer insertions and more deleted nucleotides, which implies abnormalities in thymic rearrangement. Naive, central memory and regulatory TCRB repertoires appeared to be more similar among patients than among healthy donors. Type 1 diabetes patients showed a moderate but significant shortening of TCRB CDR3 length in all four CD4+ subsets. Because cDNA rather than genomic DNA was sequenced, highly expressing activated cells could have been over-represented, although no difference in activation and CD3 levels was found between groups.

From each donor, a single peripheral blood sample of 100 to 150 mL on average was drawn into heparinised tubes. Naive, central memory, regulatory and stem cell-like memory CD4+ T cells were sorted on a BD FACSAria II using a panel including CD45RO, CCR7, CD25, CD127, CD95 and CD27. All sorted populations exceeded 95% purity. PBMCs were separated immediately by Lymphoprep density gradient centrifugation and were stained directly, without being cultured. So that batch effects would be minimized, each experiment stained and sorted samples in pairs, pairing one healthy donor with one patient. The sequencing input was naive CD4+ T cells from blood. In the paper's terms, the cell subset or site label means: true naive CD4+ T cells. This chain joins TRBV30 to TRBJ2-1; the D gene lacks a confident call. This receptor was taken from a man between 18 and 29 years old with type 1 diabetes. The DNA is TGTGCCTGGAGTGGGAGCAGTCGTGAGCAGTTCTTC. Translated, it reads CAWSGSSREQFF.